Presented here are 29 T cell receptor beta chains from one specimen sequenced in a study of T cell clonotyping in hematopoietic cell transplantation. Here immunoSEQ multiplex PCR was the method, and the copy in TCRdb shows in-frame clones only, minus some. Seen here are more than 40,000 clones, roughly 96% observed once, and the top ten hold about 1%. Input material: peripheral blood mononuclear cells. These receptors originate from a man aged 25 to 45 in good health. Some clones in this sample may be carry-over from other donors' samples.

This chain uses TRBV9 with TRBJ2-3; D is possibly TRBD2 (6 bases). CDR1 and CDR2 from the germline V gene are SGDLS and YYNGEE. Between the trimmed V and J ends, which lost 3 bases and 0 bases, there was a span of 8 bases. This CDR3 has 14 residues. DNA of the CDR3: TGTGCCAGCAGCGGGGAGGTTAGCACAGATACGCAGTATTTT. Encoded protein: CASSGEVSTDTQYF.

CDR3 coding DNA: TGTGCCAGCAGCTTAGAGGGGACAAATTCCTACGAGCAGTACTTC. It codes for CASSLEGTNSYEQYF. The chain recombines TRBV11-2 with TRBJ2-7; weak D call: TRBD1 (6 bases). The CDR3 is 15 amino acids. Trimming removed 0 bases at V and 1 base at J, with 10 bases between. The germline CDR1 and CDR2 sequences are SGHAT and FQNNGV.

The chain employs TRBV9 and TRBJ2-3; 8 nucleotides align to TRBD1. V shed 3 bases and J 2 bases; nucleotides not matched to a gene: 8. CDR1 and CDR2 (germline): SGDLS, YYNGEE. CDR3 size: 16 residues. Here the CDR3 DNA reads TGTGCCAGCAGCGCGCTGACAGGGGCCTTCACAGATACGCAGTATTTT. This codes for CASSALTGAFTDTQYF.

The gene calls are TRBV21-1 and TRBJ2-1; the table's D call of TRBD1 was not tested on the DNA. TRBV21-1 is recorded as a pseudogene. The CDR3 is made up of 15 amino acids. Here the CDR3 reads CASSKDTGQGNEQFF. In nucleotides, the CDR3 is TGTGCCAGCAGCAAGGATACTGGACAGGGCAATGAGCAGTTCTTC.

CDR3 in amino acids: CASSPLANTGVNQPQHF. The CDR3 nucleotides are TGTGCCAGCAGCCCCCTGGCGAACACGGGGGTCAATCAGCCCCAGCATTTT. J is TRBJ1-5 and V is TRBV7-9, with D tentatively TRBD1 (5 bases). The V gene lost 5 bases and the J gene lost 3 bases, with 20 bases spanning the gap. The CDR3 contains 17 residues. Germline V CDR1 and CDR2: SEHNR, FQNEAQ (reference sequence).

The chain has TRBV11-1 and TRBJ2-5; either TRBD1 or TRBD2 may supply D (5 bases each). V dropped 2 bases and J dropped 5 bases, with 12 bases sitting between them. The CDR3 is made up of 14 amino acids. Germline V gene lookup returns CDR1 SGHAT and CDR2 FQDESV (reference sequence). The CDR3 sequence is CASSLQGVRETQYF. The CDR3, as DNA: TGTGCCAGCAGCTTACAGGGAGTAAGGGAGACCCAGTACTTC. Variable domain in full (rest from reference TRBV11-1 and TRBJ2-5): EAEVAQSPRYKITEKSQAVAFWCDPISGHATLYWYRQILGQGPELLVQFQDESVVDDSQLPKDRFSAERLKGVDSTLKIQPAELGDSAMYLCASSLQGVRETQYFGPGTRLLVL.

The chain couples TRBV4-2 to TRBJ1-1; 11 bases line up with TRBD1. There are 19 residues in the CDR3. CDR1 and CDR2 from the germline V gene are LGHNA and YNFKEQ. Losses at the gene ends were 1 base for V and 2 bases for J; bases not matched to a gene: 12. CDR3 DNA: TGTGCCAGCAGCCAAGGTGAGCCGGGACAGGGGGAGGTAAACACTGAAGCTTTCTTT. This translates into CASSQGEPGQGEVNTEAFF.

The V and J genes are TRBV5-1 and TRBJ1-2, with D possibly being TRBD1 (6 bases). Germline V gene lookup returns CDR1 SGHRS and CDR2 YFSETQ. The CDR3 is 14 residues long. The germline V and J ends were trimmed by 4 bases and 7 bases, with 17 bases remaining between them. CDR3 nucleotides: TGCGCCAGCAGCCCCCGGGGGTCAGGGGTTGGCTACACCTTC. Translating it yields CASSPRGSGVGYTF.

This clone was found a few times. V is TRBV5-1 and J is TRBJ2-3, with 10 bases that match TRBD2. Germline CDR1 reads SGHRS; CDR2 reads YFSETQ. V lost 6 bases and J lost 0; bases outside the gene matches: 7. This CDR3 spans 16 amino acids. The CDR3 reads CASTSSGGLSTDTQYF. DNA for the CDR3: TGCGCCAGCACGTCTAGCGGGGGCCTTAGCACAGATACGCAGTATTTT.

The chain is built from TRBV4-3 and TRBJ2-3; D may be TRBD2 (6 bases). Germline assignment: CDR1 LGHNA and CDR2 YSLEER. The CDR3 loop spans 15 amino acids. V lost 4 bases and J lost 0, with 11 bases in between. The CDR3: CASSRLGGSTDTQYF. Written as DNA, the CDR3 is TGCGCCAGCAGCCGACTAGGCGGGAGCACAGATACGCAGTATTTT.

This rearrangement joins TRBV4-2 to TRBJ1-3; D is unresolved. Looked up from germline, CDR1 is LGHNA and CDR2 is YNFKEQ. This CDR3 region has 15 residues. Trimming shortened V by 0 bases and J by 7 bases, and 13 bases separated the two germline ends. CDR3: CASSQDRQVPNTIYF. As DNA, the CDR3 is TGTGCCAGCAGCCAAGATCGTCAGGTCCCGAACACCATATATTTT.

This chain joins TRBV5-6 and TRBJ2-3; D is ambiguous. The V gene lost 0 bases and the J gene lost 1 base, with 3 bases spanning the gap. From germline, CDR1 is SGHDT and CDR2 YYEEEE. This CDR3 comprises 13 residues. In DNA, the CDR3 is TGTGCCAGCAGCTTGGTTGGCACAGATACGCAGTATTTT. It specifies CASSLVGTDTQYF. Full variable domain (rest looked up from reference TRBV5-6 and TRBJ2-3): DAGVTQSPTHLIKTRGQQVTLRCSPKSGHDTVSWYQQALGQGPQFIFQYYEEEERQRGNFPDRFSGHQFPNYSSELNVNALLLGDSALYLCASSLVGTDTQYFGPGTRLTVL.

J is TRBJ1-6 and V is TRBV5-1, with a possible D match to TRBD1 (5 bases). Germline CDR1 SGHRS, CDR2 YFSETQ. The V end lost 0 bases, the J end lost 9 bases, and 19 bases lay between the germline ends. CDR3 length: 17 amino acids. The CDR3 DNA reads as TGCGCCAGCAGCTTGGAGTTGGGAGCGGGGGAGCGTTCACCCCTCCACTTT. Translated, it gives CASSLELGAGERSPLHF.

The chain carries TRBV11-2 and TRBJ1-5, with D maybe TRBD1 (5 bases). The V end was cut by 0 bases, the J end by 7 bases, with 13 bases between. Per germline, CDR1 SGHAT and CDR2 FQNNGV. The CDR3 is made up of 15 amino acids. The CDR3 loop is CASSLDGRGGQPQHF. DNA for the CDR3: TGTGCCAGCAGCTTAGATGGTAGGGGCGGCCAGCCCCAGCATTTT.

CDR3 coding DNA: TGTGCCAGCAGCCAACAGTCAAACACGAGGGAAAAACTGTTTTTT. Its translation is CASSQQSNTREKLFF. The rearrangement uses TRBV7-2 and TRBJ1-4, with D hard to call. The CDR3 length is 15 residues. Trimming removed 5 bases from V and 8 bases from J, with 18 bases in between. Germline CDR1 is SGHTA and CDR2 is FQGNSA.

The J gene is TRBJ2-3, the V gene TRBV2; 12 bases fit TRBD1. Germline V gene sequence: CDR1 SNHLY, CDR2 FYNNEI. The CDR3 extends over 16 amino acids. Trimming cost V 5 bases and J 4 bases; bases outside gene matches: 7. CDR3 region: CASSTTGQGASDTQYF. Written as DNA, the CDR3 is TGTGCCAGCAGTACAACGGGACAGGGGGCATCAGATACGCAGTATTTT.

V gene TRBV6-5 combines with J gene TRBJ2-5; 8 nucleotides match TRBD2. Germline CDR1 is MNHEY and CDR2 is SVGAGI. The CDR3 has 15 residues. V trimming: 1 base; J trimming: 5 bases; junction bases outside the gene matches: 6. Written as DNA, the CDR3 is TGTGCCAGCAGTTACTTAACGTCGGGGGGGGAGACCCAGTACTTC. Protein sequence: CASSYLTSGGETQYF.

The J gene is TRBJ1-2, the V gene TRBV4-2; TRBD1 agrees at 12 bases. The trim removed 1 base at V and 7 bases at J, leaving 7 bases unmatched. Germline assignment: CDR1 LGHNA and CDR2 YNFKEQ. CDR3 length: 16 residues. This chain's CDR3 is CASSQVGGQGASGYTF. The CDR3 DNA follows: TGTGCCAGCAGCCAAGTAGGGGGACAGGGGGCTAGTGGCTACACCTTC.

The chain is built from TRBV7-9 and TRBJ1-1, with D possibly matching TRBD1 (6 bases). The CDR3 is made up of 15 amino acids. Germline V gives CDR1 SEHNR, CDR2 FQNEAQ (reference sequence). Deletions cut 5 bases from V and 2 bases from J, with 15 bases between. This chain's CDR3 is CASSPAPGDNTEAFF. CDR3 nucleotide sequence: TGTGCCAGCAGCCCGGCCCCAGGGGATAACACTGAAGCTTTCTTT.

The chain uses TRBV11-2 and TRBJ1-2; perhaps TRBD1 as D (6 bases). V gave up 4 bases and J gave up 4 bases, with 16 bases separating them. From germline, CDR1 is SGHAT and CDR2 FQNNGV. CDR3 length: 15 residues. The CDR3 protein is CASSSIRGGSYGYTF. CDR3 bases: TGTGCCAGCAGCTCCATTAGGGGGGGCTCCTATGGCTACACCTTC.

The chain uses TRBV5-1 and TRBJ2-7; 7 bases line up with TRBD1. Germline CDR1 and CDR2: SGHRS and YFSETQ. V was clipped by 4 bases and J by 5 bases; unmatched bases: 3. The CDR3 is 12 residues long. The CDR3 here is CASSAQGNEQYF. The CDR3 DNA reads TGCGCCAGCAGCGCACAGGGGAACGAGCAGTACTTC.

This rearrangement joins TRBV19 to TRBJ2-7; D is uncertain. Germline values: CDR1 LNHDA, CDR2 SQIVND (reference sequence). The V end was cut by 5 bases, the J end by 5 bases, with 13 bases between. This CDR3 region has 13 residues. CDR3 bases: TGTGCCAGTAGTCTCAGGTTGAACGACGAGCAGTACTTC. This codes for CASSLRLNDEQYF.

CDR3 in DNA: TGTGCCAGCAGTTTAGGGACAGGTTGGGCCCACTACGAGCAGTACTTC. Its protein product is CASSLGTGWAHYEQYF. The V and J genes are TRBV27 and TRBJ2-7; 8 bases are shared with TRBD1. This CDR3 is 16 amino acids long. V shed 2 bases and J 3 bases; nucleotides not matched to a gene: 9. Germline CDR1 and CDR2: MNHEY and SMNVEV (reference sequence).

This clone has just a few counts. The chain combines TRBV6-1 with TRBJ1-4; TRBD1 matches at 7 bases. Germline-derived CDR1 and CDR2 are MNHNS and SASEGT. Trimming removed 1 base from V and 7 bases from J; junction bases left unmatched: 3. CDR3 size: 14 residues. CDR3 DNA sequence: TGTGCCAGCAGTGAAGGACAGGGCGGTGAAAAACTGTTTTTT. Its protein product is CASSEGQGGEKLFF.

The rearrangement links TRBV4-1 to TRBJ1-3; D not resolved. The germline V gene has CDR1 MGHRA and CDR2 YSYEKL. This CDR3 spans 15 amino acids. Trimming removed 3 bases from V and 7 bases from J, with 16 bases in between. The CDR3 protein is CASSHNDRSPNTIYF. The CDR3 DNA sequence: TGCGCCAGCAGCCATAACGACCGATCCCCCAACACCATATATTTT.

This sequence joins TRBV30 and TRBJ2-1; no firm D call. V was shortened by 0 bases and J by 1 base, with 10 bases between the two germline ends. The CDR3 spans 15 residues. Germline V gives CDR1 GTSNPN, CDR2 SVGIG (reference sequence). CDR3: CAWSVHSRSYNEQFF. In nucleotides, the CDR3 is TGTGCCTGGAGTGTACACAGCAGATCCTACAATGAGCAGTTCTTC.

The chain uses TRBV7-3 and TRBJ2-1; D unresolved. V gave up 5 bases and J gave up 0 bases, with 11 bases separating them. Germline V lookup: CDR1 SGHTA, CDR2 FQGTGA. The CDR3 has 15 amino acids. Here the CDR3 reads CASSQDASSYNEQFF. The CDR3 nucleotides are TGTGCCAGCAGCCAGGACGCTAGCTCCTACAATGAGCAGTTCTTC.

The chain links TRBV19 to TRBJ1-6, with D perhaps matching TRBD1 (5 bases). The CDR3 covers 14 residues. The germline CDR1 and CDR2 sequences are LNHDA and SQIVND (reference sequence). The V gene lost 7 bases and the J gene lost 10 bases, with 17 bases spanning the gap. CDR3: CASTPAEGRSPLHF. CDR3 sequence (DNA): TGTGCCAGTACCCCCGCGGAGGGACGCTCACCCCTCCACTTT.

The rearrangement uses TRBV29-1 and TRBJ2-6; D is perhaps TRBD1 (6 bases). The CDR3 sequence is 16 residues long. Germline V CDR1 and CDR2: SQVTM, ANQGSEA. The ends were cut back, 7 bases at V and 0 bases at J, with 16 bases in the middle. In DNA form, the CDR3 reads TGCAGCGCCCGGACAGATGAAAACTCTGGGGCCAACGTCCTGACTTTC. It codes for CSARTDENSGANVLTF.